This section outlines one T cell receptor (beta chain) sequence together with its context. The sample originates from a study of blood T cell repertoires in COVID-19. Overall study context: Sites across the United States, Italy and Spain contributed samples from acute and convalescent COVID-19.

Sequenced by immunoSEQ multiplex PCR; TCRdb stores in-frame clones only, minus some. Counted here are about 530,000 clones, about 89% occurring once; the ten biggest clones make up less than 9%. Sequences were obtained from peripheral blood. The clonotype was recovered from a woman between 45 and 60 years old with COVID-19, enrolled during active disease.

The CDR3 nucleotides read TGTGCCAGCAGTTTTACAGCTGGAAACACCATATATTTT. Amino acid sequence: CASSFTAGNTIYF. This chain links TRBV12-3 or TRBV12-4 with TRBJ1-3; D unresolved. The CDR3 is 13 amino acids. Trimming removed 3 bases at V and 2 bases at J, with 5 bases between.